The subject of this entry is one T cell receptor (beta chain). Its target is unknown. These data are taken from a study of T-cell memory formation after mild COVID-19. The study, taken as a whole, reports: There was no confirmation that second-wave clones peaking on day 37 were SARS-CoV-2 specific. Clones shrinking from day 15 to 85 showed even CD4/CD8 mixes; later expanders tilted CD4+.

TCRdb ran MiXCR on the 5' RACE reads and lists one entry per CDR3 protein. This table has under 200,000 distinct CDR3 sequences, about 9.9% appearing once. The V end was cut by 3 bases, the J end by 5 bases, with 19 bases between. Germline V gene sequence: CDR1 SGHTA, CDR2 FQGTGA. This CDR3 is 17 amino acids long. The sequence was collected from a man between 18 and 29 years old who had mild COVID-19 (a few samples of this study predate the infection). Cell type and time point are not known. The sequencing input was PBMCs or a T cell subset sorted from them (not recorded which). J is TRBJ2-2 and V is TRBV7-3, with D perhaps assigned TRBD1 or TRBD2 (7 bases each). The CDR3 loop reads CASSFGPGRGGTGELFF. The DNA of the CDR3 is TGTGCCAGCAGCTTCGGTCCTGGCAGGGGGGGAACCGGGGAGCTGTTTTTT. The whole variable domain, remainder taken from reference TRBV7-3 and TRBJ2-2, is GAGVSQTPSNKVTEKGKYVELRCDPISGHTALYWYRQSLGQGPEFLIYFQGTGAADDSGLPNDRFFAVRPEGSVSTLKIQRTERGDSAVYLCASSFGPGRGGTGELFFGEGSRLTVL.